The 2 T cell receptor beta chains below come from one sample, sequenced in a study of T cell changes during pregnancy in multiple sclerosis. Clones were sequenced by immunoSEQ multiplex PCR, and TCRdb holds only the in-frame ones, with some missing. The sample shows more than 35,000 clones, around 89% of them seen only once. The material sequenced was CD8+ T cells from peripheral blood mononuclear cells, taken after pregnancy. These TCRs come from a female donor in good health, enrolled as a control in a pregnancy study.

The genes are TRBV7-9 and TRBJ2-6; tentatively, D is TRBD1 (5 bases). Germline V gives CDR1 SEHNR, CDR2 FQNEAQ (reference sequence). CDR3 size: 16 residues. The V end lost 5 bases, the J end lost 0 bases, and 11 bases lay between the germline ends. CDR3 nucleotides: TGTGCCAGCAGCCCCACAGGCGGCTCTGGGGCCAACGTCCTGACTTTC. It translates to CASSPTGGSGANVLTF.

V is TRBV7-9 and J is TRBJ2-1; 10 nucleotides align to TRBD2. CDR1 and CDR2 (germline): SEHNR, FQNEAQ (reference sequence). V was pared by 2 bases and J by 8 bases, with 9 bases of the junction left unmatched. This CDR3 is 16 amino acids long. DNA of the CDR3: TGTGCCAGCAGCTTAATCTCAAGCGGGGGGGCCCATGAGCAGTTCTTC. It yields the protein CASSLISSGGAHEQFF.